A single sample gave rise to the 27 T cell receptor beta chains below, sequenced in a study of T cell responses to AZD1222 COVID-19 vaccine. TCRdb's copy holds only in-frame clones and misses some; the assay was immunoSEQ multiplex PCR. Among some 120,000 clones, roughly 85% were seen once, and the ten largest hold 3.9%. This specimen consisted of peripheral blood, obtained on day 0 of MenACWY control vaccination. The receptors were gathered from an adult in good health.

The chain joins TRBV6-2 or TRBV6-3 to TRBJ1-6, with D possibly matching TRBD1 (5 bases). V lost 2 bases to trimming and J lost 9 bases, with 5 bases between them. CDR3 length: 12 residues. CDR1 MNHEY and CDR2 SVGEGT come from the germline V gene. The DNA of the CDR3 is TGTGCCAGCAGTTACAGGGGTTCACCCCTCCACTTT. Its translation is CASSYRGSPLHF.

This sequence joins TRBV19 and TRBJ2-2; D perhaps matches TRBD1 (5 bases). The V gene lost 4 bases and the J gene lost 1 base, with 7 bases spanning the gap. The CDR3 totals 14 residues. Germline V gives CDR1 LNHDA, CDR2 SQIVND (reference sequence). CDR3 DNA sequence: TGTGCCAGTAGTACGACAGTGAACACCGGGGAGCTGTTTTTT. Translation: CASSTTVNTGELFF.

This clone was observed a few times. This rearrangement joins TRBV15 to TRBJ2-7, with D unresolved. V dropped 0 bases and J dropped 7 bases, with 10 bases sitting between them. Germline V gene sequence: CDR1 LNHNV, CDR2 YYDKDF (reference sequence). CDR3 length: 13 amino acids. The CDR3 region has the DNA TGTGCCACCAGCAGAGATCAAATCGGGGAGCAGTACTTC. Translating it yields CATSRDQIGEQYF.

The V call is TRBV29-1, the J call TRBJ2-6; D remains ambiguous. V lost 1 base and J lost 1, with 2 bases in between. CDR3 length: 13 residues. Germline V gene sequence: CDR1 SQVTM, CDR2 ANQGSEA. CDR3 sequence: CSVEGSGANVLTF. The CDR3 region has the DNA TGCAGCGTTGAAGGGTCTGGGGCCAACGTCCTGACTTTC.

This clone has more than one count but fewer than ten. The chain is built from TRBV28 and TRBJ1-6; 11 bases are a match to TRBD1. Germline-derived CDR1 and CDR2 are MDHEN and SYDVKM. With 3 bases clipped from V and 9 bases from J, the junction kept 4 bases outside the gene matches. The CDR3 length is 15 residues. CDR3 in amino acids: CASSLVGQGVSPLHF. The CDR3 coding sequence is TGTGCCAGCAGTTTGGTGGGACAGGGGGTTTCACCCCTCCACTTT.

V is TRBV4-3 and J is TRBJ2-2, with D tentatively TRBD2 (6 bases). Germline CDR1 LGHNA, CDR2 YSLEER. Between the trimmed V and J ends, which lost 0 bases and 0 bases, there was a span of 11 bases. The CDR3 is 17 amino acids. The CDR3 DNA sequence: TGCGCCAGCAGCCAAGACTTGGCGGGGACGAACACCGGGGAGCTGTTTTTT. It yields the protein CASSQDLAGTNTGELFF.

The CDR3 loop reads CASTSGAVDSYEQYF. CDR3 bases: TGTGCCAGCACCTCCGGGGCAGTAGACTCCTACGAGCAGTACTTC. This chain joins TRBV28 and TRBJ2-7, with D perhaps being TRBD1 or TRBD2 (5 bases each). V lost 7 bases and J lost 0, with 16 bases in between. Per germline, CDR1 MDHEN and CDR2 SYDVKM. This CDR3 is built from 15 residues.

The genes are TRBV28 and TRBJ2-5; 13 nucleotides match TRBD2. Germline CDR1 is MDHEN and CDR2 is SYDVKM. This CDR3 spans 16 amino acids. Losses at the gene ends were 4 bases for V and 4 bases for J; bases not matched to a gene: 6. The CDR3 sequence is CASSYRTSGGGETQYF. The DNA of the CDR3 is TGTGCCAGCAGTTATCGGACTAGCGGGGGAGGAGAGACCCAGTACTTC.

This chain connects TRBV7-9 to TRBJ1-6; 12 bases align to TRBD1. The CDR3 contains 16 residues. Unmatched junction bases numbered 15, after V lost 7 bases and J lost 14 bases. Germline V gene data show CDR1 as SEHNR and CDR2 as FQNEAQ (reference sequence). CDR3 in DNA: TGTGCCAGCACCTCCGTGGGGGGGACAGGGGGCTCGGCCCTCCACTTT. It translates to CASTSVGGTGGSALHF.

This rearrangement joins TRBV19 to TRBJ1-6; D may be TRBD1 (5 bases). Trimming stripped 7 bases from V and 9 bases from J, with 19 bases between. Germline CDR1 reads LNHDA; CDR2 reads SQIVND (reference sequence). This CDR3 has 15 amino acids. The CDR3 nucleotides are TGTGCCAGTACCCTCTCGGGGGAACTAGGTTCACCCCTCCACTTT. Its translation is CASTLSGELGSPLHF.

This rearrangement joins TRBV6-2 or TRBV6-3 to TRBJ2-3, with 9 positions matching TRBD1. The CDR3 runs 20 residues. The germline V gene has CDR1 MNHEY and CDR2 SVGEGT. J gave up 4 bases and V 1 base, and 18 bases lay outside the gene matches. CDR3 nucleotide sequence: TGTGCCAGCAGTTACTGGACCCCGGGACAGGGATTGTCGGGCCCAGATACGCAGTATTTT. Its translation is CASSYWTPGQGLSGPDTQYF.

V and J are TRBV19 and TRBJ1-5; D is ambiguous. Deletions cut 2 bases from V and 3 bases from J, with 8 bases between. This CDR3 has 14 amino acids. Germline loops: CDR1 LNHDA, CDR2 SQIVND (reference sequence). This chain's CDR3 is CASSIMTLNQPQHF. CDR3 sequence (DNA): TGTGCCAGTAGTATAATGACGCTCAATCAGCCCCAGCATTTT.

The chain links TRBV28 to TRBJ2-3; 7 bases are a match to TRBD1. Per germline, CDR1 MDHEN and CDR2 SYDVKM. This CDR3 region has 15 residues. The V segment lost 6 bases and the J segment 1 base; nucleotides outside the gene matches: 7. The CDR3 DNA is TGTGCCAGCAGCCAGGGGGATCTAGGCACAGATACGCAGTATTTT. Translated, it gives CASSQGDLGTDTQYF.

This clone was recorded only once. This sequence joins TRBV6-6 and TRBJ2-1; D is perhaps TRBD2 (7 bases). Trimming pared 2 bases from V and 0 bases from J, leaving 11 bases between. The CDR3 is 16 amino acids. Germline-derived CDR1 and CDR2 are MNHNY and SVGAGI (reference sequence). The CDR3 DNA follows: TGTGCCAGCAGTTACAAGGGGGGGGGCTCCTACAATGAGCAGTTCTTC. Amino acids: CASSYKGGGSYNEQFF.

This clone appeared once. V gene TRBV4-3 combines with J gene TRBJ2-3; TRBD2 might be the D (5 bases). Trimming left V 0 bases short and J 5 bases short, with 9 bases between. In germline, CDR1 is LGHNA, CDR2 YSLEER. This CDR3 comprises 14 residues. CDR3 coding DNA: TGCGCCAGCAGCCAAGAGACGGGGTTAGATACGCAGTATTTT. Amino acid sequence: CASSQETGLDTQYF.

This rearrangement joins TRBV4-3 to TRBJ2-7; maybe TRBD1 (6 bases). Looked up from germline, CDR1 is LGHNA and CDR2 is YSLEER. The CDR3 totals 14 residues. Trimming removed 0 bases from V and 0 bases from J, with 6 bases in between. The CDR3 region is CASSQDRGSYEQYF. The CDR3 DNA is TGCGCCAGCAGCCAAGACAGGGGCTCCTACGAGCAGTACTTC.

The chain couples TRBV21-1 to TRBJ2-1; TRBD1 is taken as the D call from the table, unchecked against the DNA. TRBV21-1 is classified as a pseudogene. CDR3 length: 16 residues. CDR3 sequence (DNA): TGTGCCAGCAGCAAAGAGAGAGGGGGATCCTACAATGAGCAGTTCTTC. Protein sequence: CASSKERGGSYNEQFF.

The CDR3 sequence: CASGPGDRVYYGYTF. The CDR3 DNA follows: TGTGCCAGCGGGCCGGGGGACAGGGTTTACTATGGCTACACCTTC. V is TRBV19 and J is TRBJ1-2; 9 nucleotides match TRBD1. The CDR3 sequence is 15 residues long. The trim removed 9 bases at V and 3 bases at J, leaving 11 bases unmatched. The V gene's germline CDR1 is LNHDA and CDR2 SQIVND (reference sequence).

CDR3 bases: TGTGCCAGCAGCCTCCAAGGGGGGATAATCAGCACAGATACGCAGTATTTT. It encodes CASSLQGGIISTDTQYF. The chain is built from TRBV14 and TRBJ2-3; D may be TRBD1 or TRBD2 (6 bases each). Germline V gene data show CDR1 as SGHDN and CDR2 as FVKESK. With 4 bases removed from V and 0 bases from J, the gap between germline ends came to 17 bases. This CDR3 region has 17 residues. Full variable domain (rest looked up from reference TRBV14 and TRBJ2-3): EAGVTQFPSHSVIEKGQTVTLRCDPISGHDNLYWYRRVMGKEIKFLLHFVKESKQDESGMPNNRFLAERTGGTYSTLKVQPAELEDSGVYFCASSLQGGIISTDTQYFGPGTRLTVL.

The CDR3 here is CASSLQGALAGEQFF. The CDR3 DNA is TGTGCCAGCAGCTTGCAGGGGGCCCTCGCGGGTGAGCAGTTCTTC. The genes are TRBV7-3 and TRBJ2-1; 8 bases agree with TRBD1. CDR1 and CDR2 from the germline V gene are SGHTA and FQGTGA. The CDR3 has 15 residues. Trimming at V came to 3 bases and at J to 9 bases, leaving 10 bases not matched to a gene.

The chain is built from TRBV28 and TRBJ1-1, with D hard to call. Deletions cut 11 bases from V and 0 bases from J, with 10 bases between. The length of the CDR3 is 12 residues. CDR1 and CDR2 (germline): MDHEN, SYDVKM. CDR3 DNA sequence: TGTGCCGTAGGCGCCATGAACACTGAAGCTTTCTTT. Protein product: CAVGAMNTEAFF.

CDR3 sequence: CASSQEVISPLHF. CDR3 DNA sequence: TGCGCCAGCAGCCAAGAGGTGATTTCACCCCTCCACTTT. The V and J genes are TRBV4-3 and TRBJ1-6; D is uncertain. In germline, CDR1 is LGHNA, CDR2 YSLEER. This CDR3 comprises 13 residues. Trimming shortened V by 0 bases and J by 9 bases, and 6 bases separated the two germline ends.

The count of this clone is one. The V and J genes are TRBV7-2 and TRBJ1-5; maybe TRBD1 (5 bases). CDR1 and CDR2 (germline): SGHTA, FQGNSA. The CDR3 totals 13 residues. Trimming took 0 bases from V and 10 from J, leaving 10 bases between them. Here the CDR3 DNA reads TGTGCCAGCAGCTTAGCCGGGGCGGAACCCCAGCATTTT. Its translation is CASSLAGAEPQHF.

V usage is TRBV6-5 and J usage is TRBJ2-7; tentative D call: TRBD2 (5 bases). The CDR3 has 14 residues. V lost 6 bases to trimming and J lost 6 bases, with 18 bases between them. The germline CDR1 and CDR2 sequences are MNHEY and SVGAGI. The CDR3 DNA reads as TGTGCCAGCAGCCCCGCCGGGGAAACCACCGAGCAGTACTTC. Amino acids: CASSPAGETTEQYF.

V and J are TRBV3-1 (or the pseudogene TRBV3-2) and TRBJ1-5; no clear D gene. This CDR3 has 14 residues. Germline-derived CDR1 and CDR2 are LGHDT and YNNKEL (reference sequence). V shed 3 bases and J shed 2 bases, with 8 bases lying between them. The CDR3, as DNA: TGTGCCAGCAGCCATCGTGGGGGCAATCAGCCCCAGCATTTT. Translating gives CASSHRGGNQPQHF.

This sequence joins TRBV30 and TRBJ2-7; D gene ambiguous. Per the germline V gene, CDR1 is GTSNPN and CDR2 is SVGIG (reference sequence). The CDR3 contains 13 residues. V shed 2 bases and J shed 3 bases, with 11 bases lying between them. This chain's CDR3 is CAWSLGTGYEQYF. The CDR3 DNA reads as TGTGCCTGGAGTCTGGGAACCGGCTACGAGCAGTACTTC.

The rearrangement links TRBV7-9 to TRBJ1-1, with a tentative D call TRBD1 (5 bases). V was pared by 0 bases and J by 1 base, with 9 bases between. Looked up from germline, CDR1 is SEHNR and CDR2 is FQNEAQ (reference sequence). The CDR3 spans 15 residues. The CDR3: CASSLAGGPNTEAFF. CDR3 DNA sequence: TGTGCCAGCAGCTTAGCTGGGGGTCCGAACACTGAAGCTTTCTTT.